The clone carrying this TCR beta chain was seen only once. Its target is unknown. The data belong to a study of cytomegalovirus exposure and HLA in healthy donors. Study summary: Previous work identified some 120 million unique TCR beta sequences from approximately 190 million T cells. Study-level findings and limits: It was reportedly the case that the classifier diagnosed cytomegalovirus status with high specificity and sensitivity. What a later analysis showed was that several of the most significant clusters appeared linked to common viral pathogens.

It was with 60 Vbeta and 13 Jbeta primers that the PCR ran. The table came from immunoSEQ multiplex PCR; TCRdb's copy has only in-frame clones and leaves some out. Of about 200,000 clones listed, roughly 80% are singletons. Trimming removed 2 bases from V and 4 bases from J, with 12 bases in between. This CDR3 comprises 15 residues. Looked up from germline, CDR1 is SGHVS and CDR2 is FQNEAQ. Sequencing used PBMCs. The TCR originated in a woman aged 40 to 50 in good health and CMV-seronegative. The J gene is TRBJ1-5, the V gene TRBV7-8; D may be TRBD1 (5 bases). The CDR3: CASSLSPGGNQPQHF. In DNA form, the CDR3 reads TGTGCCAGCAGCTTAAGCCCCGGGGGAAATCAGCCCCAGCATTTT.